A selection of T cell receptor beta chains follows, all from one sample in a study of cytomegalovirus exposure and HLA in healthy donors. Libraries were prepared by immunoSEQ multiplex PCR; TCRdb keeps only in-frame clonotypes and omits some of them. Of 250,000 to 350,000 clones in the sample, 87% were seen once. Material for sequencing was PBMCs. These TCRs come from a woman in her thirties in good health and CMV-seropositive. CDR3s include the opening cysteine and the closing phenylalanine or tryptophan. D genes are given only for firm matches. Clone size is stated in some rows and not others, as once, few, many or a class when expanded.

abundance: .; j_gene: TRBJ2-7; len: 16; d_gene: TRBD2; v_gene: TRBV4-2; CDR3aa: CASSLQLAGGPYEQYF; CDR3nt: TGTGCCAGCAGCCTCCAACTAGCGGGGGGCCCCTACGAGCAGTACTTC
abundance: once; j_gene: TRBJ2-7; len: 14; d_gene: .; v_gene: TRBV7-8; CDR3aa: CASSLQVRAYEQYF; CDR3nt: TGTGCCAGCAGCTTACAGGTCAGGGCTTACGAGCAGTACTTC
abundance: .; j_gene: TRBJ1-5; len: 15; d_gene: .; v_gene: TRBV28; CDR3aa: CASSLVVSGNQPQHF; CDR3nt: TGTGCCAGCAGTTTAGTTGTATCTGGCAATCAGCCCCAGCATTTT
abundance: .; j_gene: TRBJ1-2; len: 14; d_gene: .; v_gene: TRBV29-1; CDR3aa: CSVGRDTSVDGYTF; CDR3nt: TGCAGCGTTGGGAGGGACACCTCAGTCGATGGCTACACCTTC
abundance: .; j_gene: TRBJ1-4; len: 14; d_gene: .; v_gene: TRBV6-5; CDR3aa: CASSPLSVGEKLFF; CDR3nt: TGTGCCAGCAGTCCACTTTCGGTTGGTGAAAAACTGTTTTTT
abundance: once; j_gene: TRBJ2-2; len: 15; d_gene: .; v_gene: TRBV4-1; CDR3aa: CASSQEGGGGGELFF; CDR3nt: TGCGCCAGCAGCCAAGAGGGGGGAGGAGGCGGGGAGCTGTTTTTT
abundance: few; j_gene: TRBJ2-7; len: 13; d_gene: .; v_gene: TRBV19; CDR3aa: CASSGWGLREQYF; CDR3nt: TGTGCCAGTAGTGGCTGGGGGCTTCGGGAGCAGTACTTC
abundance: .; j_gene: TRBJ2-2; len: 16; d_gene: .; v_gene: TRBV4-1; CDR3aa: CASSQGSLLNTGELFF; CDR3nt: TGCGCCAGCAGCCAAGGATCTCTCCTGAACACCGGGGAGCTGTTTTTT
abundance: .; j_gene: TRBJ1-1; len: 11; d_gene: .; v_gene: TRBV20-1; CDR3aa: CSARFGTEAFF; CDR3nt: TGCAGTGCTAGGTTTGGCACTGAAGCTTTCTTT
abundance: .; j_gene: TRBJ2-5; len: 13; d_gene: .; v_gene: TRBV6-5; CDR3aa: CASSPREVETQYF; CDR3nt: TGTGCCAGCAGTCCACGAGAGGTAGAGACCCAGTACTTC
abundance: .; j_gene: TRBJ1-1; len: 13; d_gene: .; v_gene: TRBV18; CDR3aa: CASSPPSSVEAFF; CDR3nt: TGTGCCAGCTCACCACCGAGTTCAGTTGAAGCTTTCTTT
abundance: .; j_gene: TRBJ1-1; len: 10; d_gene: .; v_gene: TRBV20-1; CDR3aa: CSASQREAFF; CDR3nt: TGCAGTGCTAGCCAGAGGGAAGCTTTCTTT
abundance: once; j_gene: TRBJ1-2; len: 14; d_gene: TRBD1; v_gene: TRBV5-1; CDR3aa: CASSTGQGDYGYTF; CDR3nt: TGCGCCAGCAGCACGGGACAGGGCGACTATGGCTACACCTTC
abundance: .; j_gene: TRBJ2-7; len: 16; d_gene: .; v_gene: TRBV9; CDR3aa: CASSVFQSGSNSEQYF; CDR3nt: TGTGCCAGCAGCGTATTCCAGAGCGGGTCCAATTCCGAGCAGTACTTC
abundance: .; j_gene: TRBJ2-1; len: 13; d_gene: .; v_gene: TRBV6-5; CDR3aa: CASSLDYPRQQFF; CDR3nt: TGTGCCAGCAGCCTGGACTACCCAAGGCAGCAGTTCTTC
abundance: .; j_gene: TRBJ2-2; len: 15; d_gene: TRBD2; v_gene: TRBV11-2; CDR3aa: CASTPLAGGPGELFF; CDR3nt: TGTGCCAGCACCCCACTAGCGGGGGGCCCCGGGGAGCTGTTTTTT
abundance: .; j_gene: TRBJ2-1; len: 13; d_gene: .; v_gene: TRBV7-9; CDR3aa: CASSLGPRAEQFF; CDR3nt: TGTGCCAGCAGCTTAGGTCCAAGGGCTGAGCAGTTCTTC
abundance: .; j_gene: TRBJ2-6; len: 14; d_gene: .; v_gene: TRBV2; CDR3aa: CASRKGSGANVLTF; CDR3nt: TGTGCCAGCAGGAAGGGCTCTGGGGCCAACGTCCTGACTTTC
abundance: .; j_gene: TRBJ1-1; len: 14; d_gene: TRBD1; v_gene: TRBV15; CDR3aa: CATSTTGEYTEAFF; CDR3nt: TGTGCCACCAGCACGACAGGGGAGTACACTGAAGCTTTCTTT
abundance: .; j_gene: TRBJ2-3; len: 15; d_gene: TRBD1; v_gene: TRBV27; CDR3aa: CASSPRQGASDTQYF; CDR3nt: TGTGCCAGCAGTCCGCGACAGGGGGCAAGTGATACGCAGTATTTT
abundance: .; j_gene: TRBJ2-7; len: 15; d_gene: TRBD1; v_gene: TRBV4-3; CDR3aa: CASSHHGTGVNEQYF; CDR3nt: TGCGCCAGCAGCCATCACGGGACAGGGGTAAACGAGCAGTACTTC
abundance: .; j_gene: TRBJ2-5; len: 14; d_gene: .; v_gene: TRBV29-1; CDR3aa: CSVVGGESQETQYF; CDR3nt: TGCAGCGTTGTGGGGGGAGAGAGCCAAGAGACCCAGTACTTC
abundance: .; j_gene: TRBJ2-5; len: 15; d_gene: TRBD1; v_gene: TRBV7-2; CDR3aa: CASSTDGGQQETQYF; CDR3nt: TGTGCCAGCAGCACAGATGGGGGACAGCAAGAGACCCAGTACTTC
abundance: once; j_gene: TRBJ1-1; len: 14; d_gene: TRBD1; v_gene: TRBV5-1; CDR3aa: CASSRGQGNTEAFF; CDR3nt: TGCGCCAGCAGCAGGGGACAGGGGAACACTGAAGCTTTCTTT
abundance: .; j_gene: TRBJ2-5; len: 15; d_gene: TRBD2; v_gene: TRBV10-3; CDR3aa: CAIALAGGEAETQYF; CDR3nt: TGTGCCATCGCCCTAGCGGGGGGGGAAGCGGAGACCCAGTACTTC
abundance: .; j_gene: TRBJ2-7; len: 13; d_gene: TRBD1; v_gene: TRBV5-1; CDR3aa: CASSLDRGAEQYF; CDR3nt: TGCGCCAGCAGCTTGGACAGGGGGGCCGAGCAGTACTTC
abundance: .; j_gene: TRBJ2-7; len: 13; d_gene: TRBD1; v_gene: TRBV9; CDR3aa: CASSEGTGLEQYF; CDR3nt: TGTGCCAGCAGCGAGGGGACAGGGCTCGAGCAGTACTTC
abundance: .; j_gene: TRBJ1-2; len: 13; d_gene: .; v_gene: TRBV9; CDR3aa: CASSVENSYGYTF; CDR3nt: TGTGCCAGCAGCGTAGAAAACAGCTATGGCTACACCTTC
abundance: .; j_gene: TRBJ1-2; len: 12; d_gene: .; v_gene: TRBV4-1; CDR3aa: CASSQDQYGYTF; CDR3nt: TGCGCCAGCAGCCAAGATCAGTATGGCTACACCTTC
abundance: .; j_gene: TRBJ1-1; len: 14; d_gene: TRBD1; v_gene: TRBV6-5; CDR3aa: CASRQGAMNTEAFF; CDR3nt: TGTGCCAGCAGACAGGGGGCTATGAACACTGAAGCTTTCTTT
abundance: .; j_gene: TRBJ2-7; len: 16; d_gene: TRBD1; v_gene: TRBV6-1; CDR3aa: CASSESGTGNLYEQYF; CDR3nt: TGTGCCAGCAGTGAATCGGGGACAGGAAACCTCTACGAGCAGTACTTC
abundance: .; j_gene: TRBJ2-2; len: 16; d_gene: TRBD2; v_gene: TRBV27; CDR3aa: CASSPIAGDNPGELFF; CDR3nt: TGTGCCAGCAGCCCCATAGCGGGGGATAATCCCGGGGAGCTGTTTTTT
abundance: .; j_gene: TRBJ2-3; len: 13; d_gene: .; v_gene: TRBV29-1; CDR3aa: CSVESLRTDTQYF; CDR3nt: TGCAGCGTTGAAAGCCTGCGCACAGATACACAGTATTTT
abundance: .; j_gene: TRBJ2-7; len: 13; d_gene: .; v_gene: TRBV27; CDR3aa: CASRGGASYEQYF; CDR3nt: TGTGCCAGCAGAGGGGGTGCGTCCTACGAGCAGTACTTC
abundance: once; j_gene: TRBJ1-2; len: 18; d_gene: TRBD1; v_gene: TRBV28; CDR3aa: CASSFRQGGLSYNYGYTF; CDR3nt: TGTGCCAGCAGTTTTCGACAGGGCGGACTGTCGTACAACTATGGCTACACCTTC
abundance: .; j_gene: TRBJ2-7; len: 15; d_gene: TRBD1; v_gene: TRBV13; CDR3aa: CASTDTRTGGYEQYF; CDR3nt: TGTGCCAGCACTGATACCCGGACAGGAGGTTACGAGCAGTACTTC
abundance: .; j_gene: TRBJ2-1; len: 13; d_gene: TRBD2; v_gene: TRBV9; CDR3aa: CASSPLAGGPQFF; CDR3nt: TGTGCCAGCAGCCCGCTAGCGGGAGGGCCACAGTTCTTC
abundance: .; j_gene: TRBJ2-3; len: 14; d_gene: TRBD2; v_gene: TRBV5-1; CDR3aa: CASTGGLAGDTQYF; CDR3nt: TGCGCCAGCACTGGAGGACTAGCGGGAGATACGCAGTATTTT
abundance: .; j_gene: TRBJ1-3; len: 15; d_gene: TRBD1; v_gene: TRBV6-6; CDR3aa: CASSPFDRAGNTIYF; CDR3nt: TGTGCCAGCAGCCCCTTTGACAGGGCTGGAAACACCATATATTTT
abundance: .; j_gene: TRBJ1-6; len: 16; d_gene: .; v_gene: TRBV19; CDR3aa: CASSLGPTEDGSPLHF; CDR3nt: TGTGCCAGTAGTTTGGGGCCAACTGAAGATGGTTCACCCCTCCACTTT
abundance: .; j_gene: TRBJ1-1; len: 15; d_gene: .; v_gene: TRBV11-2; CDR3aa: CASSLRGLLNTEAFF; CDR3nt: TGTGCCAGCAGCTTAAGAGGGCTCCTGAACACTGAAGCTTTCTTT
abundance: .; j_gene: TRBJ1-1; len: 15; d_gene: .; v_gene: TRBV5-6; CDR3aa: CASSLRGDRDTEAFF; CDR3nt: TGTGCCAGCAGCTTAAGGGGGGATCGGGACACTGAAGCTTTCTTT